This T cell receptor (beta chain) originates from a study of CD8 T cells in Susac syndrome. Study-wide findings and caveats: The relatively small number of individuals in the TCR sequencing and HLA analysis was acknowledged by the study.

The CDR3 has 14 residues. Trimming left V 0 bases short and J 6 bases short, with 12 bases between. Germline CDR1 SGHRS, CDR2 YFSETQ. The authors reverse transcribed roughly 0.5 to 1 ug RNA with random hexamers. The authors amplified TCR beta CDR3 across 54 Vbeta and 13 Jbeta using immunoSEQ multiplex PCR. One entry per CDR3 protein results from TCRdb running MiXCR on the immunoSEQ multiplex PCR reads. The data show about 160,000 distinct CDR3 sequences, roughly 94% seen once. Blood CD8+ and CD4+ T cells underwent high-throughput TCR beta sequencing. Isolation of CD8+ and CD4+ T cells was performed negatively, whereas enrichment of TEMRA cells was done by FACS. This clonotype has only one observation. Its antigen is as yet unknown.

The sample consisted of CD4+ T cells from PBMCs. This chain uses TRBV5-1 with TRBJ1-1; D not resolved. The receptor comes from a human donor with multiple sclerosis. CDR3 in amino acids: CASSLDPGEAEAFF. CDR3 coding DNA: TGCGCCAGCAGCTTGGATCCCGGAGAGGCTGAAGCTTTCTTT.